This TCR beta chain stems from a study of T cells in Graves' hyperthyroidism and ophthalmopathy. Germline lookup yields CDR1 KGHDR and CDR2 SFDVKD. The ends were cut back, 3 bases at V and 1 base at J, with 14 bases in the middle. The CDR3 length is 16 residues. Amplified regions were TCR beta CDR3 sequences from RNA transcripts. TCR CDR3 underwent first-round RT-PCR with the HTBI primer set. TCRdb ran MiXCR on the multiplex PCR reads and lists one entry per CDR3 protein. The sample holds 500,000 to 750,000 distinct CDR3 sequences, 46% seen once. This clonotype was observed at least ten times. As yet, its antigen is unknown. Findings and limits, study-wide: A 13 V-J signature model discriminated ophthalmopathy versus stable hyperthyroidism. Most thyroid clonotypes expanded above 0.001 were also detected in blood.

An absence of ophthalmopathy progression within 18 months meant stable Graves' hyperthyroidism. The study enrolled patients aged 18 to 65 with newly diagnosed hyperthyroidism of under 2 months' duration. The V call is TRBV24-1, the J call TRBJ1-2; possibly TRBD1 for D (6 bases). The source material was peripheral blood or thyroid tissue (not recorded which). The TCR sequence derives from a woman under 30 with Graves' hyperthyroidism. The CDR3 loop is CATSDRARTVNYGYTF. The CDR3 DNA follows: TGTGCCACCAGTGATAGGGCCAGGACAGTTAACTATGGCTACACCTTC.